The 23 T cell receptor beta chains reported below all come from one sample, sequenced in a study of shared T cell receptors in the human thymus. TCRdb keeps only in-frame clones here, not all; method: immunoSEQ multiplex PCR. The top ten hold around 0.0099% of the sample, which has about 660,000 clones, over 75% seen once. This sample was shared with a second study, whose subject was human thymus T cells.

The material sequenced was thymocytes. The source of these receptors is a boy younger than two with a congenital heart defect.

This chain links TRBV11-3 with TRBJ2-7; TRBD2 matches at 7 bases. Germline lookup yields CDR1 SGHNT and CDR2 YENEEA. The CDR3 is 15 residues long. Losses at the gene ends were 3 bases for V and 2 bases for J; bases not matched to a gene: 7. Here the CDR3 DNA reads TGTGCCAGCAGCTTGGGCCGGGAGGATACCTACGAGCAGTACTTC. It codes for CASSLGREDTYEQYF.

The chain links TRBV30 to TRBJ2-7, with TRBD1 identical over 9 bases. With 0 bases clipped from V and 6 bases from J, the junction kept 15 bases outside the gene matches. CDR1 is GTSNPN and CDR2 is SVGIG in the germline V gene (reference sequence). CDR3 size: 17 residues. CDR3 DNA sequence: TGTGCCTGGAGTGTATCCGCGGGTTGGACAGGGGTTTTCGAGCAGTACTTC. It codes for CAWSVSAGWTGVFEQYF.

Only one count was recorded for this clone. The gene calls are TRBV11-3 and TRBJ1-4, with a tentative D call TRBD1 (6 bases). Looked up from germline, CDR1 is SGHNT and CDR2 is YENEEA. This CDR3 has 17 residues. V lost 4 bases and J 0 bases, leaving 15 bases between the germline ends. The CDR3 loop is CASSSEGDLATNEKLFF. The DNA for the CDR3 is TGTGCCAGCAGCTCTGAGGGGGACCTAGCAACTAATGAAAAACTGTTTTTT.

V and J are TRBV28 and TRBJ2-7, with a weak D call TRBD2 (5 bases). V lost 4 bases and J lost 0, with 13 bases in between. The germline CDR1 and CDR2 sequences are MDHEN and SYDVKM. This CDR3 has 15 amino acids. The CDR3 DNA sequence: TGTGCCAGCAGTTCATCTACGGGGTCCTCCTACGAGCAGTACTTC. It is translated as CASSSSTGSSYEQYF.

The J gene is TRBJ2-1, the V gene TRBV5-4; 8 nucleotides match TRBD2. Losses at the gene ends were 4 bases for V and 5 bases for J; bases not matched to a gene: 8. The CDR3 sequence is 15 residues long. Germline V gives CDR1 SGHNT, CDR2 YYREEE (reference sequence). CDR3 sequence reads: CASSLQRERNNEQFF. CDR3 sequence (DNA): TGTGCCAGCAGCCTCCAGCGGGAGAGAAACAATGAGCAGTTCTTC.

This clone was counted a few times. No conserved phenylalanine or tryptophan is present at the end of the CDR3, so a read error is the likely explanation. It is unclear where the CDR3 begins or ends on the DNA, so no DNA is shown, and the CDR3 is as TCRdb lists it. Here the CDR3 reads CASSPPLDRLELLWSY. This chain joins TRBV18 and TRBJ1-2; the table's D call of TRBD1 was not tested on the DNA. The CDR3 spans 16 residues, counting both ends. Looked up from germline, CDR1 is KGHSH and CDR2 is LQKENI.

The rearrangement uses TRBV27 and TRBJ2-1; TRBD1 agrees at 9 bases. The trim removed 8 bases at V and 15 bases at J, leaving 26 bases unmatched. CDR1 is MNHEY, CDR2 SMNVEV, per germline (reference sequence). The CDR3 is 17 amino acids. CDR3 protein: CASHHPSGTGNTMVRFF. CDR3 bases: TGTGCCAGCCATCATCCCTCAGGGACAGGGAATACAATGGTGCGGTTCTTC.

V and J are TRBV29-1 and TRBJ2-1; tentatively, D is TRBD1 (7 bases). Trimming shortened V by 3 bases and J by 10 bases, and 16 bases separated the two germline ends. CDR1 is SQVTM and CDR2 is ANQGSEA in the germline V gene. This CDR3 has 13 residues. The CDR3, as DNA: TGCAGCGTTGACGGGACAGCGGGTAGGGAGCAGTTCTTC. Its translation: CSVDGTAGREQFF.

V gene TRBV7-9 combines with J gene TRBJ2-7, with a weak D call TRBD2 (6 bases). The V end lost 1 base, the J end lost 4 bases, and 14 bases lay between the germline ends. This CDR3 region has 15 residues. CDR1 SEHNR and CDR2 FQNEAQ come from the germline V gene (reference sequence). CDR3 nucleotide sequence: TGTGCCAGCAGCTTAGGGCAGGGAGGAGGATACGAGCAGTACTTC. Its protein is CASSLGQGGGYEQYF. Full variable domain (missing parts from reference TRBV7-9 and TRBJ2-7): DTGVSQNPRHKITKRGQNVTFRCDPISEHNRLYWYRQTLGQGPEFLTYFQNEAQLEKSRLLSDRFSAERPKGSFSTLEIQRTEQGDSAMYLCASSLGQGGGYEQYFGPGTRLTVT.

The genes are TRBV20-1 and TRBJ2-2, with no clear D. The germline V and J ends were trimmed by 4 bases and 6 bases, with 6 bases remaining between them. Germline CDR1 and CDR2: DFQATT and SNEGSKA (reference sequence). CDR3 length equals 11 residues. The DNA for the CDR3 is TGCAGTGCTATAGACGCCGGGGAGCTGTTTTTT. Translating gives CSAIDAGELFF.

J is TRBJ2-1 and V is TRBV25-1, with D possibly matching TRBD2 (5 bases). The CDR3 runs 16 residues. CDR1 is MGHDK and CDR2 is SYGVNS in the germline V gene. The ends were cut back, 1 base at V and 5 bases at J, with 15 bases in the middle. DNA for the CDR3: TGTGCCAGCAGTGAATCAAGGGCCGGGGTCCACAATGAGCAGTTCTTC. Translation: CASSESRAGVHNEQFF.

V is TRBV23-1 and J is TRBJ2-7, with D hard to call. TRBV23-1 is filed as an ORF, its function uncertain. The CDR3 has 13 residues. V was clipped by 8 bases and J by 2 bases, with 13 bases between them. For the CDR3, the DNA is TGCGCCAGCCCCCGTGACACACCCTACGAGCAGTACTTC. Amino acids: CASPRDTPYEQYF.

The gene calls are TRBV4-2 and TRBJ2-1; TRBD2 matches at 13 bases. The CDR3 is made up of 19 amino acids. CDR1 and CDR2 (germline): LGHNA, YNFKEQ. V shed 4 bases and J 5 bases; nucleotides not matched to a gene: 14. The CDR3 region has the DNA TGTGCCAGCAGCCCAACATCCCCACTAGCGGGAGGGGCCCACAATGAGCAGTTCTTC. This gives the protein CASSPTSPLAGGAHNEQFF.

The chain employs TRBV12-5 and TRBJ2-1; D gene ambiguous. The V end lost 4 bases, the J end lost 4 bases, and 8 bases lay between the germline ends. Germline lookup yields CDR1 LGHNT and CDR2 FRNRAP. CDR3 length: 13 residues. CDR3 bases: TGTGCTAGTGGTTCTGACATATACAATGAGCAGTTCTTC. The encoded protein is CASGSDIYNEQFF.

The chain joins TRBV30 to TRBJ2-3; TRBD2 is a possible D gene (6 bases). The CDR3 extends over 18 amino acids. Germline CDR1 is GTSNPN and CDR2 is SVGIG (reference sequence). Written as DNA, the CDR3 is TGTGCTGGCGGTGTCAGGACCACCCGGAGGGCCGGTACAGATACGCAGTATTTT. This encodes CAGGVRTTRRAGTDTQYF. Supplemented by reference TRBV30 and TRBJ2-3, the full variable domain reads SQTIHQWPATLVQPVGSPLSLECTVEGTSNPNLYWYRQAAGRGLQLLFYSVGIGQISSEVPQNLSASRPQDRQFILSSKKLLLSDSGFYLCAGGVRTTRRAGTDTQYFGPGTRLTVL.

This clone has just one count. V and J are TRBV27 and TRBJ2-4, with no clear D. V lost 5 bases to trimming and J lost 0 bases, with 8 bases between them. Per the germline V gene, CDR1 is MNHEY and CDR2 is SMNVEV (reference sequence). There are 14 residues in the CDR3. The CDR3 reads CASSAHLAKNIQYF. The CDR3 coding sequence is TGTGCCAGCAGTGCGCATCTAGCCAAAAACATTCAGTACTTC.

V and J are TRBV12-5 and TRBJ2-1; TRBD1 might be the D (6 bases). Germline assignment: CDR1 LGHNT and CDR2 FRNRAP. Trimming shortened V by 0 bases and J by 1 base, and 10 bases separated the two germline ends. This CDR3 spans 16 amino acids. The CDR3 spells CASGLVSGVSYNEQFF. CDR3 DNA sequence: TGTGCTAGTGGTTTGGTTTCAGGGGTTTCCTACAATGAGCAGTTCTTC. Supplemented by reference TRBV12-5 and TRBJ2-1, the full variable domain reads DARVTQTPRHKVTEMGQEVTMRCQPILGHNTVFWYRQTMMQGLELLAYFRNRAPLDDSGMPKDRFSAEMPDATLATLKIQPSEPRDSAVYFCASGLVSGVSYNEQFFGPGTRLTVL.

This sequence joins TRBV30 and TRBJ2-5; a possible D gene is TRBD1 (5 bases). The CDR3 loop spans 15 amino acids. Between the trimmed V and J ends, which lost 2 bases and 1 base, there was a span of 14 bases. Germline CDR1 GTSNPN, CDR2 SVGIG (reference sequence). The CDR3 protein is CAWSSSRVTQETQYF. CDR3 DNA sequence: TGTGCCTGGAGTTCGTCCAGGGTTACCCAAGAGACCCAGTACTTC.

CDR3 coding DNA: TGTGCCAGCAGACTACTACAGGACGGCTCCTACGAGCAGTACTTC. Translation gives CASRLLQDGSYEQYF. The chain recombines TRBV6-5 with TRBJ2-7; TRBD1 is a possible D gene (5 bases). Germline V gene sequence: CDR1 MNHEY, CDR2 SVGAGI. CDR3 length: 15 residues. V lost 6 bases and J lost 0, with 15 bases in between.

The CDR3 region has the DNA TGTGCCAGCAGTGAAATACACTGCGGGTGGAAGCTGTTTTTT. Amino acids: CASSEIHCGWKLFF. The chain links TRBV6-1 to TRBJ2-2; the D gene is possibly TRBD2 (5 bases). The CDR3 has 14 amino acids. CDR1 and CDR2 from the germline V gene are MNHNS and SASEGT. The V and J ends lost 2 bases and 12 bases respectively, with 16 bases between them.

In regard to this clone: Other DNA variants within this sample encode the same CDR3. The chain employs TRBV15 and TRBJ1-5; 7 nucleotides align to TRBD1. Germline CDR1 reads LNHNV; CDR2 reads YYDKDF (reference sequence). The CDR3 is 17 amino acids. V was clipped by 3 bases and J by 7 bases; unmatched bases: 15. As DNA, the CDR3 is TGTGCCACCAGCAGCACAAGACGAGGGGGCAGAGGCCAGCCCCAGCATTTT. This codes for CATSSTRRGGRGQPQHF. Full variable domain (rest looked up from reference TRBV15 and TRBJ1-5): DAMVIQNPRYQVTQFGKPVTLSCSQTLNHNVMYWYQQKSSQAPKLLFHYYDKDFNNEADTPDNFQSRRPNTSFCFLDIRSPGLGDTAMYLCATSSTRRGGRGQPQHFGDGTRLSIL.

The rearrangement links TRBV4-3 to TRBJ2-7, with 10 bases aligning to TRBD1. Germline assignment: CDR1 LGHNA and CDR2 YSLEER. The V and J ends lost 5 bases and 4 bases, in that order; junction bases with no gene match: 14. CDR3 size: 17 residues. In nucleotides, the CDR3 is TGCGCCAGCAGCATTACCGATAGGGACAGGGGTGCGTACGAGCAGTACTTC. This encodes CASSITDRDRGAYEQYF.

This clone was found a few times. The J gene is TRBJ2-2, the V gene TRBV4-3; a possible D gene is TRBD2 (5 bases). Germline V CDR1 and CDR2: LGHNA, YSLEER. V was cut by 1 base and J by 4 bases, with 19 bases left in between. The CDR3 spans 18 residues. CDR3: CASSQVCLRGWGTGELFF. The CDR3 DNA sequence: TGCGCCAGCAGCCAAGTTTGTCTACGGGGTTGGGGCACCGGGGAGCTGTTTTTT.